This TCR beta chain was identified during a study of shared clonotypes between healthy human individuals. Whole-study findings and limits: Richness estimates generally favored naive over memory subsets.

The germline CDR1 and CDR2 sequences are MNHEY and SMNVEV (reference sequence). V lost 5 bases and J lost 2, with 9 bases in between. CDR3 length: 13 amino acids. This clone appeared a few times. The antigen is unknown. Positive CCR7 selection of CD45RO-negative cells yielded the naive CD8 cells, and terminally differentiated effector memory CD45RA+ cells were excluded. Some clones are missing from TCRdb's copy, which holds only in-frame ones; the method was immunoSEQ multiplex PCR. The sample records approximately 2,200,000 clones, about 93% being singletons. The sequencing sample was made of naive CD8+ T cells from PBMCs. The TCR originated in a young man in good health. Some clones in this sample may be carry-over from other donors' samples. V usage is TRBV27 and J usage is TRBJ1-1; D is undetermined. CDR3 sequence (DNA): TGTGCCAGCAGTACCCGGGTCAACACTGAAGCTTTCTTT. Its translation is CASSTRVNTEAFF.